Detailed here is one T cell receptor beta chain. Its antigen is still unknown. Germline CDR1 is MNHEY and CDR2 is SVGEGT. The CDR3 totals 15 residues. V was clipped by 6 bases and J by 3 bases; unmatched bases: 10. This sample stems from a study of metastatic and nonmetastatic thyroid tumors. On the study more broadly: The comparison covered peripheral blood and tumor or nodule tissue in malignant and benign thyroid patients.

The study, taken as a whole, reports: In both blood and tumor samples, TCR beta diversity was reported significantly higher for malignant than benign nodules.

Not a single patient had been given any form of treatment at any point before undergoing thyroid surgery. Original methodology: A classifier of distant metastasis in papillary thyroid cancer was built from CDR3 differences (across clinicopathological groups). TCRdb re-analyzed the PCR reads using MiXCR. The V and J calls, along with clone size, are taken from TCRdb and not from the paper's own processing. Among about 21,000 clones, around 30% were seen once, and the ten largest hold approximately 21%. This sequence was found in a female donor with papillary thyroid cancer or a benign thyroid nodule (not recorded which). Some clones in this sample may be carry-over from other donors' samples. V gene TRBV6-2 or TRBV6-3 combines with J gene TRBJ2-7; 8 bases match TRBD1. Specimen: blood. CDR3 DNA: TGTGCCAGCAGACCCGGGCAGGGGGCTAACTACGAGCAGTACTTC. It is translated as CASRPGQGANYEQYF.